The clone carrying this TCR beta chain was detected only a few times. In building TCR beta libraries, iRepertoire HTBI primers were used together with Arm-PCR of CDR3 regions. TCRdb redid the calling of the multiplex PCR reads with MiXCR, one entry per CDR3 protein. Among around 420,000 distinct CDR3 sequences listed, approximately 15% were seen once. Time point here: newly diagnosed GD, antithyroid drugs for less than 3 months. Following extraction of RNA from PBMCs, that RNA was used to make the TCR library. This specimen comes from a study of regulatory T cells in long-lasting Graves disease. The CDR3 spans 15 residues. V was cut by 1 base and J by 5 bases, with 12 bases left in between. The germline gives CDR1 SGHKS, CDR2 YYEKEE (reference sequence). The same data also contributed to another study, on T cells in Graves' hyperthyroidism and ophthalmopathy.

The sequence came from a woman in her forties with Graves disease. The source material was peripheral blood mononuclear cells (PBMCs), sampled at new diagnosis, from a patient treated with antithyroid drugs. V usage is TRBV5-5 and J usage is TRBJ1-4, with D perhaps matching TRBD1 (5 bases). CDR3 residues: CASSLFWGPNEKLFF. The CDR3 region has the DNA TGTGCCAGCAGCTTGTTCTGGGGCCCCAATGAAAAACTGTTTTTT.